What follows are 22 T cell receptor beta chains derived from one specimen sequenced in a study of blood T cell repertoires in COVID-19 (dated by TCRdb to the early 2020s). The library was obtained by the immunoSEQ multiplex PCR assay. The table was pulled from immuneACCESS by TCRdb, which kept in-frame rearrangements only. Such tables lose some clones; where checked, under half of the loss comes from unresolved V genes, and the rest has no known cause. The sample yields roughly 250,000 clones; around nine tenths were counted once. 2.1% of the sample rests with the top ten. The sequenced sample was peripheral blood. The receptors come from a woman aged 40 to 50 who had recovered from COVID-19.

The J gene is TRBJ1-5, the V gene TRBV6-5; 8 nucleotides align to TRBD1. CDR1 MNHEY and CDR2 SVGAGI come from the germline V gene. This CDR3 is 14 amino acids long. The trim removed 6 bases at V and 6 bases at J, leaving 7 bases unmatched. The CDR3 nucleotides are TGTGCCAGCAGAACGACAGGGGAGGGTCAGCCCCAGCATTTT. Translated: CASRTTGEGQPQHF.

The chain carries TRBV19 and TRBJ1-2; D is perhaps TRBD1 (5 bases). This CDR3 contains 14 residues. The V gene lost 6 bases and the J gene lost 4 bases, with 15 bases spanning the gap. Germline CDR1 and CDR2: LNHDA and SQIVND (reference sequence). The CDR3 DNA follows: TGTGCCAGTAGGGATAAGACAGCCTTCTATGGCTACACCTTC. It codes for CASRDKTAFYGYTF.

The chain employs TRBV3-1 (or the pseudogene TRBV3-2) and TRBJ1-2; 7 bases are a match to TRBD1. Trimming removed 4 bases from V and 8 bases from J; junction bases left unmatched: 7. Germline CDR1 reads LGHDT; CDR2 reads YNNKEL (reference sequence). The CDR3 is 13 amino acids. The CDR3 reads CASSLRQGGGYTF. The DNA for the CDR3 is TGTGCCAGCAGCCTCCGACAGGGCGGCGGCTACACCTTC.

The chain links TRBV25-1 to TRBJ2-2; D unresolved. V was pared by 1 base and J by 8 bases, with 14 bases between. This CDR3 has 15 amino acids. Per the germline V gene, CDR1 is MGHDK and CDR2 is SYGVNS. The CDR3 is CASSESGFPGGELFF. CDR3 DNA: TGTGCCAGCAGTGAATCAGGCTTCCCTGGGGGGGAGCTGTTTTTT.

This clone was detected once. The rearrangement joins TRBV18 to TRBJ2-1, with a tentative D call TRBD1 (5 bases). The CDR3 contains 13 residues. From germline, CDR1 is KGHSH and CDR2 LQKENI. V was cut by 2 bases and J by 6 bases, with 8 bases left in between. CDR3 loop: CASSPSQGNEQFF. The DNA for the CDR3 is TGTGCCAGCTCACCATCCCAGGGCAATGAGCAGTTCTTC.

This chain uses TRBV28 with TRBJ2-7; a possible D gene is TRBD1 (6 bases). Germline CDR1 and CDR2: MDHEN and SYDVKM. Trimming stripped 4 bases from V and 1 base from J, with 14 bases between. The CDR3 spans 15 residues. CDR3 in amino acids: CASSWLLGQSYEQYF. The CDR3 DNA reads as TGTGCCAGCAGTTGGCTCCTCGGACAGTCCTACGAGCAGTACTTC.

The chain's CDR3 is CASSRTGETYEQYF. CDR3 coding DNA: TGTGCCAGCAGCCGGACAGGGGAGACCTACGAGCAGTACTTC. The V call is TRBV2, the J call TRBJ2-7; 9 nucleotides line up with TRBD1. The germline gives CDR1 SNHLY, CDR2 FYNNEI. The CDR3 extends over 14 amino acids. Unmatched junction bases numbered 5, after V lost 6 bases and J lost 2 bases.

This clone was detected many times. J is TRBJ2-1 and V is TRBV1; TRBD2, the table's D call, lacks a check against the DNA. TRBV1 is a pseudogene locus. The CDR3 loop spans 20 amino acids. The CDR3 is CTSSLGLAGGPSGRCNEQFF. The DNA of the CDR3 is TGCACCAGCAGCCTTGGACTAGCGGGGGGGCCATCCGGTAGGTGCAATGAGCAGTTCTTC.

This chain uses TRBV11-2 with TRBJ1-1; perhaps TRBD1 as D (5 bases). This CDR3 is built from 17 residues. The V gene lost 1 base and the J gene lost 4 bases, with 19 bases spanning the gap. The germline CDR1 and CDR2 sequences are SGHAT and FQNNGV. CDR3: CASSLGVMRGVGTEAFF. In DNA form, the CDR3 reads TGTGCCAGCAGCTTAGGGGTTATGCGGGGGGTAGGCACTGAAGCTTTCTTT.

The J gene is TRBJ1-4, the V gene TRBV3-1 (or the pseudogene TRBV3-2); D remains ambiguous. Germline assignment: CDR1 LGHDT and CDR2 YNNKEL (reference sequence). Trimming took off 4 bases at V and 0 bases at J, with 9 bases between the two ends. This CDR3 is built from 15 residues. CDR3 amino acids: CASSLRSATNEKLFF. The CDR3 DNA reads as TGTGCCAGCAGCCTACGGAGTGCAACTAATGAAAAACTGTTTTTT.

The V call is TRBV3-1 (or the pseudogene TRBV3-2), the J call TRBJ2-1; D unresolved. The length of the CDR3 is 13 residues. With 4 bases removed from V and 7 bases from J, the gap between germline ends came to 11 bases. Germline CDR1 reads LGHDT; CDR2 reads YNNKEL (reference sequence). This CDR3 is CASSPLASNEQFF. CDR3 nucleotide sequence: TGTGCCAGCAGCCCCCTCGCCAGTAATGAGCAGTTCTTC.

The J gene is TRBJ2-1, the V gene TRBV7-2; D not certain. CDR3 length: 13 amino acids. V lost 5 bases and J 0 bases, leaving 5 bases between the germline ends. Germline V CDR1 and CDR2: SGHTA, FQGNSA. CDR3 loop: CASSANSYNEQFF. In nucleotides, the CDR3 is TGTGCCAGCAGCGCTAACTCCTACAATGAGCAGTTCTTC.

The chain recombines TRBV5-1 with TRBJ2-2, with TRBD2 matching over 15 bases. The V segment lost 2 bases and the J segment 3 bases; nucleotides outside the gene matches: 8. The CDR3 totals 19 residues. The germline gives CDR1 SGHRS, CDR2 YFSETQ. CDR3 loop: CASSFARTSGGADTGELFF. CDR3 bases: TGCGCCAGCAGCTTCGCCCGGACTAGCGGGGGGGCCGACACCGGGGAGCTGTTTTTT.

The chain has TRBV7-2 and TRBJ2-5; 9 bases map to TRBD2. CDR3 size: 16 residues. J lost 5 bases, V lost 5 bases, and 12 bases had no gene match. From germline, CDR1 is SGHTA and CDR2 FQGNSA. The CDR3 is CASSAGASGVGETQYF. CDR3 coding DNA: TGTGCCAGCAGCGCTGGAGCTAGCGGGGTTGGGGAGACCCAGTACTTC.

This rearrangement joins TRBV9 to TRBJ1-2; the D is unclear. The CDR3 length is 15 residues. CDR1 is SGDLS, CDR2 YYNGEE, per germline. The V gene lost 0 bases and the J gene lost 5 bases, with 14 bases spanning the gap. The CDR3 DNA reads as TGTGCCAGCAGCGTAGGGAGTGGAACTATGTATGGCTACACCTTC. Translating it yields CASSVGSGTMYGYTF.

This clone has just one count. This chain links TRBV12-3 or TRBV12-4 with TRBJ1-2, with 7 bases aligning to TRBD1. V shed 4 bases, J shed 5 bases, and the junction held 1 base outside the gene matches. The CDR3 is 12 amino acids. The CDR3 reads CASSSGGYGYTF. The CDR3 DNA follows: TGTGCCAGCAGTTCAGGGGGGTATGGCTACACCTTC.

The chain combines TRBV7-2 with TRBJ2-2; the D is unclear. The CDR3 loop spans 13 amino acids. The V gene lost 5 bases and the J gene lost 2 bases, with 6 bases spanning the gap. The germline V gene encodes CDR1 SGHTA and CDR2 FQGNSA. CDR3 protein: CASSHSNTGELFF. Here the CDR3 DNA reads TGTGCCAGCAGCCATTCCAACACCGGGGAGCTGTTTTTT.

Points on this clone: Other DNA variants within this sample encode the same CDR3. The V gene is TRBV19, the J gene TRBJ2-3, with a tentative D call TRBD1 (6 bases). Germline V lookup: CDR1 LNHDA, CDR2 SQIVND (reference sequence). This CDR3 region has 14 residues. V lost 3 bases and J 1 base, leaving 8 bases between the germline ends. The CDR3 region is CASSISGGTDTQYF. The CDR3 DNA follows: TGTGCCAGTAGTATTTCAGGGGGCACAGATACGCAGTATTTT.

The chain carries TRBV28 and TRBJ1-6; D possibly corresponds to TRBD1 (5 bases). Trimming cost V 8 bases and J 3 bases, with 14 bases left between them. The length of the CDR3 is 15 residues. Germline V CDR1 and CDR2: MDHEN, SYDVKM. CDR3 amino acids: CASGEGRFYNSPLHF. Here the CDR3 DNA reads TGTGCCAGCGGGGAGGGACGGTTCTATAATTCACCCCTCCACTTT.

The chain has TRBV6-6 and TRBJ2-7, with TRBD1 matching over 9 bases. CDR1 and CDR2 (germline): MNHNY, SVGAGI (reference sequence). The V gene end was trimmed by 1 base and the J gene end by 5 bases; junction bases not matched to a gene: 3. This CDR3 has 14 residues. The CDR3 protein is CASSYWDRDHEQYF. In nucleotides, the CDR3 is TGTGCCAGCAGTTACTGGGACAGGGACCACGAGCAGTACTTC.

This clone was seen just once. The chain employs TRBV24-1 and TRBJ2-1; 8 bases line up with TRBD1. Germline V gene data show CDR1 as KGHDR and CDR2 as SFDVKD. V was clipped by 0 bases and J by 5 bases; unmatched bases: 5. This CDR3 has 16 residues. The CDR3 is CATSDLETGVNNEQFF. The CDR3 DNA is TGTGCCACCAGTGATTTGGAGACAGGGGTGAACAATGAGCAGTTCTTC.

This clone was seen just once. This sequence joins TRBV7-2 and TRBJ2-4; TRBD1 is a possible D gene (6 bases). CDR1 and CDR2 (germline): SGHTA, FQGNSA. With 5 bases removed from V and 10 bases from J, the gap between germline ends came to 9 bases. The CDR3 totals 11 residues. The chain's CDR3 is CASSRGSIQYF. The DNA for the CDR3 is TGTGCCAGCAGCAGGGGGAGTATTCAGTACTTC.